The 16 T cell receptor beta chains in this list originate from one sample, sequenced in a study of T cell changes during pregnancy in multiple sclerosis. Using immunoSEQ multiplex PCR, the repertoire was profiled, and TCRdb retains in-frame clones only, with some absent. This sample yields about 85,000 clones, of which roughly 92% are seen a single time; under 3% belongs to the top ten. This specimen was peripheral blood, taken in the first trimester of pregnancy. These TCRs come from a female donor with multiple sclerosis, enrolled in a pregnancy study.

V and J are TRBV5-1 and TRBJ1-5; maybe TRBD1 (5 bases). This CDR3 spans 14 amino acids. Germline V lookup: CDR1 SGHRS, CDR2 YFSETQ. V lost 0 bases to trimming and J lost 1 base, with 5 bases between them. The CDR3 reads CASSLGQSNQPQHF. DNA of the CDR3: TGCGCCAGCAGCTTGGGACAGAGCAATCAGCCCCAGCATTTT.

The chain has TRBV28 and TRBJ2-7; 8 bases are a match to TRBD2. This CDR3 spans 15 amino acids. Germline loops: CDR1 MDHEN, CDR2 SYDVKM. Unmatched junction bases numbered 5, after V lost 3 bases and J lost 1 base. CDR3 in DNA: TGTGCCAGCAGTTTGAAGGCTAGCGGGTCCTACGAGCAGTACTTC. It encodes CASSLKASGSYEQYF.

The rearrangement joins TRBV7-2 to TRBJ2-7; D might be TRBD2 (5 bases). This CDR3 contains 15 residues. The germline gives CDR1 SGHTA, CDR2 FQGNSA. The ends were cut back, 2 bases at V and 0 bases at J, with 11 bases in the middle. The CDR3 DNA is TGTGCCAGCAGCTTAATGAGGGCAGTCTCCTACGAGCAGTACTTC. Its protein is CASSLMRAVSYEQYF.

This chain connects TRBV28 to TRBJ2-1; TRBD2 is a possible D gene (6 bases). Deletions cut 2 bases from V and 5 bases from J, with 13 bases between. The V gene's germline CDR1 is MDHEN and CDR2 SYDVKM. The CDR3 runs to 15 residues. DNA of the CDR3: TGTGCCAGCAGTTTAATGGGAGGAAAGGACAATGAGCAGTTCTTC. Its translation is CASSLMGGKDNEQFF.

This clone was seen once. The DNA for the CDR3 is TGTGCCAGCAGCTCCACAAATTCACCCCTCCACTTT. It codes for CASSSTNSPLHF. The genes are TRBV7-6 and TRBJ1-6, with D unclear. Trimming took 4 bases from V and 7 from J, leaving 5 bases between them. CDR3 length: 12 amino acids. Germline assignment: CDR1 SGHVS and CDR2 FNYEAQ.

J is TRBJ2-3 and V is TRBV19; 7 bases align to TRBD1. Germline V lookup: CDR1 LNHDA, CDR2 SQIVND (reference sequence). The CDR3 has 14 amino acids. The V and J ends lost 9 bases and 1 base, in that order; junction bases with no gene match: 7. CDR3 in DNA: TGTGCCAGCAGCCGGGGACAGCGCACAGATACGCAGTATTTT. Its translation: CASSRGQRTDTQYF.

The chain carries TRBV11-3 and TRBJ2-5; 10 nucleotides align to TRBD2. V lost 5 bases and J lost 3; bases outside the gene matches: 9. Germline V CDR1 and CDR2: SGHNT, YENEEA. This CDR3 is 16 amino acids long. The CDR3 DNA follows: TGTGCCAGCAGCCCTCGCTCCGGGACTAGCGAAGAGACCCAGTACTTC. Translated, it gives CASSPRSGTSEETQYF.

J is TRBJ1-6 and V is TRBV19; TRBD1 matches at 7 bases. CDR1 is LNHDA and CDR2 is SQIVND in the germline V gene (reference sequence). The CDR3 has 17 amino acids. J was trimmed by 0 bases and V by 5 bases; bases with no gene match: 7. CDR3: CASSQGDKNSYNSPLHF. CDR3 DNA sequence: TGTGCCAGTAGTCAGGGGGACAAAAACTCCTATAATTCACCCCTCCACTTT. The whole variable domain, remainder taken from reference TRBV19 and TRBJ1-6, is DGGITQSPKYLFRKEGQNVTLSCEQNLNHDAMYWYRQDPGQGLRLIYYSQIVNDFQKGDIAEGYSVSREKKESFPLTVTSAQKNPTAFYLCASSQGDKNSYNSPLHFGNGTRLTVT.

This chain connects TRBV6-6 to TRBJ2-1; weak D call: TRBD2 (7 bases). The CDR3 spans 15 residues. With 7 bases removed from V and 3 bases from J, the gap between germline ends came to 16 bases. Germline V gene sequence: CDR1 MNHNY, CDR2 SVGAGI (reference sequence). The CDR3 loop is CASTSRGAVYNEQFF. DNA of the CDR3: TGTGCCAGCACCAGTCGGGGGGCGGTCTACAATGAGCAGTTCTTC.

The rearrangement uses TRBV6-5 and TRBJ2-3; 8 positions match TRBD2. The trim removed 7 bases at V and 5 bases at J, leaving 8 bases unmatched. The CDR3 consists of 14 residues. From germline, CDR1 is MNHEY and CDR2 SVGAGI. The CDR3 spells CASTERGRIDTQYF. CDR3 sequence (DNA): TGTGCCAGCACCGAGCGGGGGAGGATAGATACGCAGTATTTT.

The chain joins TRBV28 to TRBJ2-1; 9 nucleotides line up with TRBD1. The CDR3 covers 15 residues. With V trimmed by 5 bases and J by 5 bases, 7 bases remained unmatched. Germline V gene data show CDR1 as MDHEN and CDR2 as SYDVKM. The CDR3 here is CASSTTGGMNNEQFF. The CDR3 nucleotides read TGTGCCAGCAGTACTACAGGGGGCATGAACAATGAGCAGTTCTTC.

The V and J genes are TRBV9 and TRBJ2-1; D might be TRBD2 (5 bases). There are 14 residues in the CDR3. V lost 0 bases to trimming and J lost 5 bases, with 9 bases between them. CDR1 and CDR2 from the germline V gene are SGDLS and YYNGEE. The CDR3 DNA reads as TGTGCCAGCAGCGTAGGGACTTGGAACAATGAGCAGTTCTTC. Amino acids: CASSVGTWNNEQFF.

V usage is TRBV5-4 and J usage is TRBJ1-1, with D perhaps matching TRBD1 (6 bases). The CDR3 has 13 residues. Per germline, CDR1 SGHNT and CDR2 YYREEE (reference sequence). Trimming pared 4 bases from V and 7 bases from J, leaving 14 bases between. CDR3 loop: CASSRGGGIEAFF. The CDR3 coding sequence is TGTGCCAGCAGCAGGGGGGGAGGCATTGAAGCTTTCTTT. Based on the CDR3 plus reference TRBV5-4 and TRBJ1-1, the full variable domain is ETGVTQSPTHLIKTRGQQVTLRCSSQSGHNTVSWYQQALGQGPQFIFQYYREEENGRGNFPPRFSGLQFPNYSSELNVNALELDDSALYLCASSRGGGIEAFFGQGTRLTVV.

The chain joins TRBV28 to TRBJ1-2, with TRBD1 identical over 8 bases. The CDR3 runs 15 residues. Germline CDR1 is MDHEN and CDR2 is SYDVKM. V dropped 5 bases and J dropped 5; count of bases not matched to a gene: 10. In nucleotides, the CDR3 is TGTGCCAGCAGTCCACAGGACAGGGAACTGTATGGCTACACCTTC. Residues: CASSPQDRELYGYTF.

The table lists this clone with a count of one. This chain connects TRBV28 to TRBJ2-7; 7 nucleotides agree with TRBD2. Losses at the gene ends were 6 bases for V and 0 bases for J; bases not matched to a gene: 8. CDR3 size: 15 residues. Germline V gene sequence: CDR1 MDHEN, CDR2 SYDVKM. CDR3 coding DNA: TGTGCCAGCAGATCCCCCCGGGACTACTCCTACGAGCAGTACTTC. Residues: CASRSPRDYSYEQYF.

This sequence joins TRBV30 and TRBJ2-7; the D is unclear. The CDR3 spans 14 residues. The germline CDR1 and CDR2 sequences are GTSNPN and SVGIG (reference sequence). Trimming stripped 4 bases from V and 2 bases from J, with 15 bases between. This chain's CDR3 is CAWNLRESAYEQYF. The CDR3 DNA reads as TGTGCCTGGAATCTCCGCGAGAGCGCCTACGAGCAGTACTTC.